This T cell receptor beta chain originates from a study of identical twins (dated by TCRdb to 2016 to 2017). Study-level background: To test whether fetal clonotypes persist, this study deep-sequenced TCR alpha and beta repertoires from monozygotic twins, from unrelated adults of various ages, and from cord blood. To rule out contamination, replicate twin experiments were performed at different times with different library preparation protocols.

The method was 5' RACE. The listed sequencing device is Illumina HiSeq 2000. Template switching introduced a universal primer binding site; the final cDNA contained a unique molecular identifier, enabling accurate counting of TCR cDNA molecules. Specific primers in the conserved constant-segment region were used to synthesize first-strand cDNA for the TCR alpha and beta chains. To control for contamination, each cDNA library was double barcoded with a SMART-Mk sample barcode plus Illumina barcodes. Two successive PCR steps introduced TruSeq adapter sequences along with Illumina sample barcodes. TCR alpha and beta cDNA libraries were sequenced on the Illumina HiSeq platform with custom primers. From the authors' description of their analysis: Raw reads were processed with MiGEC to extract unique molecular identifiers, and MiXCR was used to determine CDR3 positions. For each individual, recombination models were inferred using an EM algorithm with the repgenHMM and IGoR tools. The analysis of shared clonotypes was done with the tcR package in R, with sharing normalized by the product of cloneset sizes. To study raw recombination without the effects of thymic and clonal selection, out-of-frame nonproductive sequences were analyzed. TCRdb reanalyzed the raw reads on its own, using fastp at Q25 for trimming and MiXCR for clone calling, and kept in-frame beta chains. Every CDR3 protein is listed once, alongside the most common genes and DNA of its rows. The authors' filters were not applied to this entry. The sample table contains roughly 630,000 distinct CDR3 sequences; only one count was recorded for around 7.5% of them. The ten largest clonotypes hold approximately 1.5% of the sample.

Every donor in the study was a healthy Caucasian. Three pairs of female monozygotic twins, all aged roughly 18 to 29 years, were included in the twin cohort. Peripheral blood mononuclear cells were used as the source from which RNA for TCR libraries was isolated. Measured from the cysteine to the phenylalanine, the CDR3 is 14 residues long. The only DNA kept is the CDR3, 42 bases in frame from the first base. At the junction V is shortened by 3 bases and J by 1 base, with 6 bases in between. Based on the germline V gene, the CDR1 and CDR2 sequences are SNHLY and FYNNEI. Notes on this clonotype: The clone's antigen remains unknown. The record has no base qualities; no much larger clone is one base away.

Beyond this particular receptor, the publication reports: Compared with coincidental sharing between unrelated individuals, out-of-frame TCR alpha sequences shared between twins showed an excess of sequences with low generation probability. The excess sharing between twins in beta out-of-frame sequences was weaker because fewer shared sequences reduced the signal-to-noise ratio. In monozygotic twins, out-of-frame TCR alpha sharing was systematically underestimated by recombination models, although the models agreed with sharing between unrelated individuals. Zero-insertion analyses could be partly confounded by invariant T cells such as MAIT and iNKT, although diverse VJ usage argued against such confounding for most clonotypes. Because the same donors could not be followed over many years, conclusions were based on cross-sectional statistical analysis. Fewer insertions were carried by abundant cord blood beta clonotypes; a weaker similar trend was observed in young adult naive repertoires, while no such trend was observed in memory repertoires.

These records were also assigned to another study, of yellow fever vaccine responses in identical twins. In that second paper, the authors write: The T cell response to vaccination in identical twins was reported by the authors to appear partly convergent and partly personalized. In identical twins, the study followed T cell clones that responded to the vaccine with precision.

The V gene is TRBV2 and the J gene is TRBJ2-2, with the D gene not clear enough to name. This receptor was identified in a woman aged 18-29 years in good health. The sequenced sample consisted of PBMCs. The CDR3 region: CASSEAGNTGELFF. The DNA sequence is TGTGCCAGCAGTGAGGCAGGGAACACCGGGGAGCTGTTTTTT.